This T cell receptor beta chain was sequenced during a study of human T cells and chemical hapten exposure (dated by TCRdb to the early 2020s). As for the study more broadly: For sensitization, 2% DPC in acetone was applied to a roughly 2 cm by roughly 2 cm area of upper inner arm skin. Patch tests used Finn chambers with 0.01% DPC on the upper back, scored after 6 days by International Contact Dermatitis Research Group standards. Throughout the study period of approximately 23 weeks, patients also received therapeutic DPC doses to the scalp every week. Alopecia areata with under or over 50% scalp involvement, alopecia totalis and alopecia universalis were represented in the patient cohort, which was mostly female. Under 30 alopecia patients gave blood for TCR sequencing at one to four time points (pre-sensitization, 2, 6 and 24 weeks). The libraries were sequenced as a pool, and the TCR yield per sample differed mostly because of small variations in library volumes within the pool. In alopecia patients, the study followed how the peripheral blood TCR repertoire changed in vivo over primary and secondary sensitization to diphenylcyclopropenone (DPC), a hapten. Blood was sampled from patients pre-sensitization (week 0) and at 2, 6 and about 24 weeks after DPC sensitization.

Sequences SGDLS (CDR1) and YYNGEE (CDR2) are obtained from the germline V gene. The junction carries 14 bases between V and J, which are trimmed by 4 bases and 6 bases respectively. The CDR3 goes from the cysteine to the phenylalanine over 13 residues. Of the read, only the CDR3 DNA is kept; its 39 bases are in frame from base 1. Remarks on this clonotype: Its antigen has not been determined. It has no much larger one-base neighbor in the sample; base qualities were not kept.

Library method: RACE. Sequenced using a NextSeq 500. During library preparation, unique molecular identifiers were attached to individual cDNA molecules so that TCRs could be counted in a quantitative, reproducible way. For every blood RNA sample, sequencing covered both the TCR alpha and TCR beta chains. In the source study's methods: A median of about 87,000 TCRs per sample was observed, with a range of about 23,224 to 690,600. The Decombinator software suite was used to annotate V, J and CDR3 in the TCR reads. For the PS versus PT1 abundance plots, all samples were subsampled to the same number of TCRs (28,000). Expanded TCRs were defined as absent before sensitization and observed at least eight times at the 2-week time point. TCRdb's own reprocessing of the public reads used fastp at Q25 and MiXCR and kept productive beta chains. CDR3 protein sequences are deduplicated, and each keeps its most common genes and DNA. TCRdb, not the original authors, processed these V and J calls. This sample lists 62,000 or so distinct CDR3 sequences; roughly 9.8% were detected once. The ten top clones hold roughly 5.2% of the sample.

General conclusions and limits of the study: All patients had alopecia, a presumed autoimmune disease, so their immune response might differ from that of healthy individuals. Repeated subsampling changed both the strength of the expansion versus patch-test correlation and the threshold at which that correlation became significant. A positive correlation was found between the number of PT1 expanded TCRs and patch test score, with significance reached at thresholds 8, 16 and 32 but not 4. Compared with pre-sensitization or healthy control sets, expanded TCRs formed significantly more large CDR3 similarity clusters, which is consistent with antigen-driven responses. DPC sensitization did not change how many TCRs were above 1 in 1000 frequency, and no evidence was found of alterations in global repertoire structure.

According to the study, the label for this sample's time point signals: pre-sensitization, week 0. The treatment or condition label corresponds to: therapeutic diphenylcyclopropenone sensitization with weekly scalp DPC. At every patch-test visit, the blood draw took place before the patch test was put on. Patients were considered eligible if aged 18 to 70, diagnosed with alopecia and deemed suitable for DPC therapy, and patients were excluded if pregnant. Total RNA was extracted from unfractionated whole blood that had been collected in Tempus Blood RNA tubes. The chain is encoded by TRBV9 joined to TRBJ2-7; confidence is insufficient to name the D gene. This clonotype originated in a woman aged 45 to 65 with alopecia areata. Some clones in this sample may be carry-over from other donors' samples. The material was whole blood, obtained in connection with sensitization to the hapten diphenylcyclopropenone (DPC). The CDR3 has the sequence CASSPETSGEQYF. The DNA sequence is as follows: TGTGCCAGCAGCCCGGAAACCTCCGGCGAGCAGTACTTC.